The 13 T cell receptor beta chains presented below share a single source sample, sequenced in a study of T-cell reconstitution after alpha-beta-depleted transplantation in children. Molecular barcoding with unique molecular identifiers was used for the TCRbeta library. One entry per CDR3 protein results from TCRdb running MiXCR on the PCR reads. The table has 350,000 to 500,000 distinct CDR3 sequences, 43% seen once; the top ten hold under 35%. The sample consisted of PBMCs, taken before TCRalphabeta/CD19-depleted stem cell transplant. These receptors were obtained from a girl aged 2 to 10 with aplastic anemia, due to receive a stem cell transplant.

This chain joins TRBV29-1 and TRBJ2-5, with 9 bases fitting TRBD2. The CDR3 spans 15 residues. Losses at the gene ends were 1 base for V and 5 bases for J; bases not matched to a gene: 8. Germline CDR1 reads SQVTM; CDR2 reads ANQGSEA. The CDR3 region has the DNA TGCAGCGTTGAAGTGGGCGGGGGGGCTTTGGAGACCCAGTACTTC. This translates into CSVEVGGGALETQYF.

The gene calls are TRBV6-5 and TRBJ2-7; D may correspond to TRBD1 or TRBD2 (6 bases each). Looked up from germline, CDR1 is MNHEY and CDR2 is SVGAGI. V lost 6 bases and J lost 6, with 9 bases in between. CDR3 length: 11 residues. CDR3 residues: CASSGGFEQYF. The DNA for the CDR3 is TGTGCCAGCAGCGGGGGCTTCGAGCAGTACTTC.

This chain connects TRBV6-6 to TRBJ2-7; D is uncertain. This CDR3 has 13 amino acids. Germline V gene sequence: CDR1 MNHNY, CDR2 SVGAGI (reference sequence). Trimming took 6 bases from V and 6 from J, leaving 15 bases between them. Here the CDR3 DNA reads TGTGCCAGCAGCTACACCGGAAAGGGCGAGCAGTACTTC. Translating gives CASSYTGKGEQYF.

This chain joins TRBV5-1 and TRBJ2-1; D possibly matches TRBD1 or TRBD2 (6 bases each). V was pared by 0 bases and J by 6 bases, with 16 bases between. The CDR3 loop spans 16 amino acids. CDR1 and CDR2 from the germline V gene are SGHRS and YFSETQ. The CDR3 region is CASSLVPGARGNEQFF. In DNA form, the CDR3 reads TGCGCCAGCAGCTTGGTCCCGGGGGCGAGAGGCAATGAGCAGTTCTTC.

A few counts support this clonotype. This chain joins TRBV5-1 and TRBJ1-2; D call uncertain. CDR1 SGHRS and CDR2 YFSETQ come from the germline V gene. V dropped 0 bases and J dropped 1 base, with 7 bases sitting between them. This CDR3 has 14 amino acids. The CDR3 loop is CASSLDAVNYGYTF. CDR3 sequence (DNA): TGCGCCAGCAGCTTGGACGCAGTTAACTATGGCTACACCTTC.

The chain recombines TRBV3-1 with TRBJ2-7, with TRBD2 matching over 7 bases. CDR3 length: 14 residues. Germline V CDR1 and CDR2: LGHDT, YNNKEL (reference sequence). With V trimmed by 6 bases and J by 7 bases, 12 bases remained unmatched. CDR3 in amino acids: CASSDRGRDYEQYF. The CDR3 coding sequence is TGTGCCAGCAGTGACCGGGGAAGGGACTATGAGCAGTACTTC.

This clonotype was found once. The DNA of the CDR3 is TGTGCCAGCAGCTTAATAGCGGGGGGTCCCCCCTACGAGCAGTACTTC. It specifies CASSLIAGGPPYEQYF. V gene TRBV7-2 combines with J gene TRBJ2-7; TRBD2 matches 10 bases. The CDR3 is made up of 16 amino acids. J lost 2 bases, V lost 2 bases, and 6 bases had no gene match. Germline loops: CDR1 SGHTA, CDR2 FQGNSA.

The chain links TRBV7-2 to TRBJ2-3; TRBD1 matches at 7 bases. This CDR3 region has 17 residues. With V trimmed by 5 bases and J by 0 bases, 11 bases remained unmatched. Germline CDR1 and CDR2: SGHTA and FQGNSA. CDR3 residues: CASSEKSGQTSTDTQYF. The CDR3 bases are TGTGCCAGCAGCGAGAAGTCGGGACAGACCAGCACAGATACGCAGTATTTT.

V usage is TRBV6-1 and J usage is TRBJ2-1; 15 bases align to TRBD2. There are 16 residues in the CDR3. The germline CDR1 and CDR2 sequences are MNHNS and SASEGT. V lost 6 bases, J lost 4 bases, and 4 bases stayed unmatched. The CDR3 loop reads CASSGGTSGGYNEQFF. As DNA, the CDR3 is TGTGCCAGCAGCGGGGGGACTAGCGGGGGGTACAATGAGCAGTTCTTC.

The gene calls are TRBV20-1 and TRBJ2-1; D is unresolved. Trimming pared 5 bases from V and 4 bases from J, leaving 15 bases between. The CDR3 is made up of 14 amino acids. Germline-derived CDR1 and CDR2 are DFQATT and SNEGSKA (reference sequence). The chain's CDR3 is CSARLRRSYNEQFF. As DNA, the CDR3 is TGCAGTGCTCGACTTCGAAGGAGTTACAATGAGCAGTTCTTC.

There are a few counts of this clonotype. The chain uses TRBV6-1 and TRBJ2-1; 7 bases are shared with TRBD2. V was clipped by 6 bases and J by 5 bases; unmatched bases: 7. CDR3 length equals 14 residues. Germline CDR1 is MNHNS and CDR2 is SASEGT. The CDR3 DNA follows: TGTGCCAGCAGCTCCGCGACTAGCAACAATGAGCAGTTCTTC. Translation gives CASSSATSNNEQFF.

This clonotype was picked up many times. The chain uses TRBV5-1 and TRBJ2-3, with D possibly TRBD2 on 5 matching bases. The CDR3 has 14 residues. Germline V gene lookup returns CDR1 SGHRS and CDR2 YFSETQ. V gave up 0 bases and J gave up 3 bases, with 8 bases separating them. CDR3 sequence (DNA): TGCGCCAGCAGCTTGGTGACTATTACAGATACGCAGTATTTT. Translated: CASSLVTITDTQYF.

This clonotype was recorded many times. The gene calls are TRBV29-1 and TRBJ2-7; unclear D gene. Per the germline V gene, CDR1 is SQVTM and CDR2 is ANQGSEA. CDR3 length equals 14 residues. Trimming took 0 bases from V and 3 from J, leaving 12 bases between them. The CDR3 DNA follows: TGCAGCGTTGAAGATCGAGGAAAGAGCTACGAGCAGTACTTC. It translates to CSVEDRGKSYEQYF.